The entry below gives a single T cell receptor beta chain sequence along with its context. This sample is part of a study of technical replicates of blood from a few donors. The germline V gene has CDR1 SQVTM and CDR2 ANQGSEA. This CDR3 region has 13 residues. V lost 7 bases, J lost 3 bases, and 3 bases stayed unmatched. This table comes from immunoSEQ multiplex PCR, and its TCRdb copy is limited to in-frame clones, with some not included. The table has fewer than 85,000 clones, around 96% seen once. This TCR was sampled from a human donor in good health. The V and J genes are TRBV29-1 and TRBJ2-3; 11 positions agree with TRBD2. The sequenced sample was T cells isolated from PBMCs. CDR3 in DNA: TGCAGCGGGGCTAGCGGGAGGACAGATACGCAGTATTTT. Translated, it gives CSGASGRTDTQYF.